This T cell receptor beta chain was observed in a study of vaccination effects on CD4 cells after COVID-19. The overall study: Sample donation by two convalescent patients took place 16 days and one week before vaccination. Study-level results: By a late point after vaccination, infection- and vaccine-induced clones had shrunk markedly through clonal contraction.

Antigen-specific CD4+ T cells were expanded with viral peptide pools in the ViraFEST assay before sequencing. Cultured cells yielded isolated CD4+ T cells after approximately nine days. Documented for the person is a PCR-confirmed SARS-CoV-2 infection occurring between March and December 2020. The researchers cultured some 1.9 million PBMC per well with 9.5 to 10 IU/ml IL-2 and about 10 ug/ml peptides. Note on this clone: The antigen is undetermined.

The CDR3 runs 15 residues. Sequencing used immunoSEQ multiplex PCR; TCRdb keeps in-frame clones, though not all of them. The data contain about 27,000 clones, approximately 78% of them singletons. The sequenced sample was CD4+ T cells from PBMCs cultured with HCoV-NL63 spike peptides, obtained before COVID-19 vaccination. The TCR comes from a human donor who had a prior SARS-CoV-2 infection. The chain joins TRBV21-1 to TRBJ1-5; the table's D call, TRBD1, was not checked against the DNA. TRBV21-1 is a pseudogene. The CDR3 region is CASSKVRQEGQPQHF. Here the CDR3 DNA reads TGTGCCAGCAGCAAAGTTAGGCAGGAAGGCCAGCCCCAGCATTTT.